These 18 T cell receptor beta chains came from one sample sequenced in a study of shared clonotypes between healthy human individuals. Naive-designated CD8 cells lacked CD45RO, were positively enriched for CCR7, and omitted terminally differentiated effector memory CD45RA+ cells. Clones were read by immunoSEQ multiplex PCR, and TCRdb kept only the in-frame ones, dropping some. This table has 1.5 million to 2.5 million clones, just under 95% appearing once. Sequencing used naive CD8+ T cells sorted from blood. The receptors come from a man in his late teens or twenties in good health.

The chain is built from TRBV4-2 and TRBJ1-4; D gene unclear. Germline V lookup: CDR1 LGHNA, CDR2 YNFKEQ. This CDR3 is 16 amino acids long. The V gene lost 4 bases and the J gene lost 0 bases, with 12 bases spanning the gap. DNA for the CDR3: TGTGCCAGCAGCCGAGAAACCCTTGCAACTAATGAAAAACTGTTTTTT. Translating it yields CASSRETLATNEKLFF.

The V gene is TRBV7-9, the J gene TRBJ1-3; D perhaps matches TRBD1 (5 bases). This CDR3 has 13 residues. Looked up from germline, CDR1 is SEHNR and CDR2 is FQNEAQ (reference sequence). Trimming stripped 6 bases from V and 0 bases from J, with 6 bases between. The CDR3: CASRQGSGNTIYF. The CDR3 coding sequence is TGTGCCAGCAGGCAGGGCTCTGGAAACACCATATATTTT.

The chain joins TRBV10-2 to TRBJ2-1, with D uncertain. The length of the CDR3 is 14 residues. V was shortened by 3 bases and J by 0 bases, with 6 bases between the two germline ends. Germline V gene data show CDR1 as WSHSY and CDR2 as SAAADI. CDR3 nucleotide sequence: TGCGCCAGCAGTGACCCTAGCTCCTACAATGAGCAGTTCTTC. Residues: CASSDPSSYNEQFF.

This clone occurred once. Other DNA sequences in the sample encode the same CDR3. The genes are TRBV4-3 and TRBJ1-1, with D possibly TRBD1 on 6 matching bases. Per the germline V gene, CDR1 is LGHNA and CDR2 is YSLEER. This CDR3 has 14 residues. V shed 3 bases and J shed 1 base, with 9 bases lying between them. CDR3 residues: CASSQEGGNTEAFF. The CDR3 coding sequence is TGCGCCAGCAGCCAGGAGGGGGGGAACACTGAAGCTTTCTTT.

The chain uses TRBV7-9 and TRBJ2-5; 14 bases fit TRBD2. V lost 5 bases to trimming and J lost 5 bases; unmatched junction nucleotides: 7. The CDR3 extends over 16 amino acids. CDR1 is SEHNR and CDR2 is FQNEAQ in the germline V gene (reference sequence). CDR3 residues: CASSQTSGRAGETQYF. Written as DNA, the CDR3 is TGTGCCAGCAGCCAGACTAGCGGGAGGGCCGGGGAGACCCAGTACTTC.

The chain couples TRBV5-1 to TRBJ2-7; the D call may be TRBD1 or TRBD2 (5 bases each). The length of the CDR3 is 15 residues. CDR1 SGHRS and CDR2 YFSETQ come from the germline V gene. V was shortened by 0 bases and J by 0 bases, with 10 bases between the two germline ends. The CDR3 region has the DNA TGCGCCAGCAGCTTGGATCGGGGCCTCTCCTACGAGCAGTACTTC. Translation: CASSLDRGLSYEQYF.

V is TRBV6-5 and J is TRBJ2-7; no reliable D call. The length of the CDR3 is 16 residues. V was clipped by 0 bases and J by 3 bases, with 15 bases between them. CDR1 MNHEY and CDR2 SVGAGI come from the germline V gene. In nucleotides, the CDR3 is TGTGCCAGCAGTTACTCGATGTCGGAGTTCGGCTACGAGCAGTACTTC. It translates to CASSYSMSEFGYEQYF.

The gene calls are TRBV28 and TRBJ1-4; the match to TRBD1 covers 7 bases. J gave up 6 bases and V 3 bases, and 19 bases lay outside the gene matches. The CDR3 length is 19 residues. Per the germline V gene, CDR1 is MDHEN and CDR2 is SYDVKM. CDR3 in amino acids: CASSFGQALSVWNHEKLFF. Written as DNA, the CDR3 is TGTGCCAGCAGTTTCGGACAGGCCTTATCGGTATGGAACCATGAAAAACTGTTTTTT.

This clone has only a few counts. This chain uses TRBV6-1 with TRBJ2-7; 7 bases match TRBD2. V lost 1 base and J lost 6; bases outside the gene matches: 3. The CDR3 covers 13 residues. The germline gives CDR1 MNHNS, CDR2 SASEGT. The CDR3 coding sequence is TGTGCCAGCAGTGAAGGGGGAGGGTTCGAGCAGTACTTC. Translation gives CASSEGGGFEQYF.

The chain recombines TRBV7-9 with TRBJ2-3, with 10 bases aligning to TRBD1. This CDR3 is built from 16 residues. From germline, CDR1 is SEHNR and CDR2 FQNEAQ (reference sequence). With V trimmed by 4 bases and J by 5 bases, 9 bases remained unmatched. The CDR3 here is CASSWDRGGPLDTQYF. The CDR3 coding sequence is TGTGCCAGCAGCTGGGACAGGGGTGGACCATTAGATACGCAGTATTTT.

The CDR3 DNA reads TGTGCCAGAGGGGCGAACACCGGGGAGCTGTTTTTT. Encoded protein: CARGANTGELFF. V and J are TRBV7-9 and TRBJ2-2; weak D call: TRBD1 (5 bases). There are 12 residues in the CDR3. Deletions cut 9 bases from V and 0 bases from J, with 5 bases between. Germline V CDR1 and CDR2: SEHNR, FQNEAQ (reference sequence).

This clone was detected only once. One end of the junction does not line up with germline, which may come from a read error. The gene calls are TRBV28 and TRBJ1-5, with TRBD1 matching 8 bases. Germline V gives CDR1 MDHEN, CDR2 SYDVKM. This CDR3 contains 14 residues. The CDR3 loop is CASSPTGDNRPQHF. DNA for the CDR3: TGTGCCAGCAGCCCGACAGGGGATAATCGGCCCCAGCATTTT.

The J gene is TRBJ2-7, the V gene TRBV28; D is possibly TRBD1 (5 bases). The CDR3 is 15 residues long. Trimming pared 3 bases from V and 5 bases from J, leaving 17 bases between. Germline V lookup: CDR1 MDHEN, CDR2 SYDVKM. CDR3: CASSFPSVGPDEQYF. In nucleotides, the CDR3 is TGTGCCAGCAGTTTTCCTTCAGTGGGGCCTGACGAGCAGTACTTC.

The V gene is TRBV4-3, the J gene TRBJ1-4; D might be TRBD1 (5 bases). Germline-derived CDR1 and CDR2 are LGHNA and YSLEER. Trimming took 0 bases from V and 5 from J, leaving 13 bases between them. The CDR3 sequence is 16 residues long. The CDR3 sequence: CASSQDTTAKNEKLFF. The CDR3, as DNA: TGCGCCAGCAGCCAAGATACGACAGCTAAAAATGAAAAACTGTTTTTT.

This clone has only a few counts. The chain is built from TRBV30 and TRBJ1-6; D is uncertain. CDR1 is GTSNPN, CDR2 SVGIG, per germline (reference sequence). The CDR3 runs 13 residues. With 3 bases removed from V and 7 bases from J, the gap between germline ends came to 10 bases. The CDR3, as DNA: TGTGCCTGGAGGAGCCTCGTAAATTCACCCCTCCACTTT. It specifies CAWRSLVNSPLHF.

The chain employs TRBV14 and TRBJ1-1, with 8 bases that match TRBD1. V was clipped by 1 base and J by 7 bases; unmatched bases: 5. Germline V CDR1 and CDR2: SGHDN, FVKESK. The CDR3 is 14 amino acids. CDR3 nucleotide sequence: TGTGCCAGCAGCCAAGGGACGGGGACAGGTGAAGCTTTCTTT. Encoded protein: CASSQGTGTGEAFF.

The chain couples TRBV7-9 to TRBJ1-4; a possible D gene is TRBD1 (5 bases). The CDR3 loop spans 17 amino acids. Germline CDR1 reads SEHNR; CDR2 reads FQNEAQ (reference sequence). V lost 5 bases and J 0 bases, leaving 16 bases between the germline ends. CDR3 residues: CASSPPGRVATNEKLFF. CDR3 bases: TGTGCCAGCAGCCCACCGGGACGGGTAGCAACTAATGAAAAACTGTTTTTT.

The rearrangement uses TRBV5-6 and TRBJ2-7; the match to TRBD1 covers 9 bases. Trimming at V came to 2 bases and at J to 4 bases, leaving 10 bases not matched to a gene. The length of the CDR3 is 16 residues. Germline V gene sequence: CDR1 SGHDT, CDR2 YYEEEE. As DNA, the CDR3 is TGTGCCAGCAGCTTTCTACCCGGGACAGGGCAGTACGAGCAGTACTTC. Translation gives CASSFLPGTGQYEQYF.